This T cell receptor (beta chain) derives from a study of response to subunit inactivated influenza vaccine. In the case of this clonotype: Its antigen is unidentified.

After removal of 1 base from V and 2 bases from J, the junction contained 5 bases not matched to a gene. Germline CDR1 MNHEY, CDR2 SMNVEV (reference sequence). CDR3 length equals 16 residues. One entry per CDR3 protein, called by TCRdb with MiXCR from the RT-PCR reads. Among fewer than 650,000 distinct CDR3 sequences listed, 10% to 15% were seen once. General study results and limits: There was a suggestion from the authors that each seasonal influenza vaccination recruits few new T cells.

The sequencing here drew on PBMCs from blood, taken around seven weeks after vaccination. The TCR sequence derives from a man in his fifties who received an inactivated influenza vaccine. The rearrangement uses TRBV27 and TRBJ2-3, with 8 bases matching TRBD2. The CDR3 DNA sequence: TGTGCCAGCAGTTTATGGTTAGCGGGGCCCACAGATACGCAGTATTTT. This encodes CASSLWLAGPTDTQYF.